This TCR beta chain was sequenced in a study of blood T cells in healthy people across ages. The V end was cut by 0 bases, the J end by 3 bases, with 7 bases between. CDR3 length: 15 amino acids. The germline V gene encodes CDR1 KGHDR and CDR2 SFDVKD. The sample providers were healthy Caucasian people from Russia, aged roughly 6 to 95. Combining a sample-barcoded 5' primer with a J-beta primer mix, a second PCR ran for roughly 7 to 11 cycles. TCRdb ran MiXCR on the 5' RACE reads and lists one entry per CDR3 protein. The data contain about 1,400,000 distinct CDR3 sequences, approximately 60% of them singletons.

Sequenced: blood. The chain combines TRBV24-1 with TRBJ2-2; D possibly corresponds to TRBD2 (5 bases). This receptor was identified in a man aged 18 to 30 in good health. Here the CDR3 DNA reads TGTGCCACCAGTGATTTGGAGGACTACACCGGGGAGCTGTTTTTT. Residues: CATSDLEDYTGELFF.